What follows is one TCR beta chain and its context. Its antigen is unknown. The CDR3 is made up of 16 amino acids. In germline, CDR1 is MNHEY, CDR2 SMNVEV (reference sequence). The V gene end was trimmed by 0 bases and the J gene end by 4 bases; junction bases not matched to a gene: 8. The data originate from a study of T-cell memory formation after mild COVID-19. Study-level points and caveats: CD4/CD8 balance characterized clones contracting day 15 to 85, and CD4+ skew characterized later expanders.

TCRdb reprocessed the 5' RACE reads via MiXCR and lists one record per CDR3 protein. This table holds 250,000 to 400,000 distinct CDR3 sequences, roughly an eighth found once. Sequences were obtained from PBMCs or a T cell subset sorted from them (not recorded which). The genes are TRBV27 and TRBJ2-7; 8 bases map to TRBD2. This clonotype originated in a man aged 18 to 30 who had mild COVID-19 (a few samples of this study predate the infection). Cell type and time point are not known. In DNA form, the CDR3 reads TGTGCCAGCAGTTTATCGATCGGCGGGGGGTTGTACGAGCAGTACTTC. Its protein is CASSLSIGGGLYEQYF.